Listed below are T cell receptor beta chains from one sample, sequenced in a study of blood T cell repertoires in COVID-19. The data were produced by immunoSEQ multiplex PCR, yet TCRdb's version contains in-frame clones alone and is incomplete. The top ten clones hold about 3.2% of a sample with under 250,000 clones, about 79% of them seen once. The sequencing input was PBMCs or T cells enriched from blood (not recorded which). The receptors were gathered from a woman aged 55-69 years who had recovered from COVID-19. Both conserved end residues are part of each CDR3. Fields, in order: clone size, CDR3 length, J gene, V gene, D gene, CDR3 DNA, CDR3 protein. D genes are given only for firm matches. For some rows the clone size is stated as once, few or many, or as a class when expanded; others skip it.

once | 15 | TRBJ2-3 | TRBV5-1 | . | TGCGCCAGCAGCTTCATAGGAGGTAGCACAGATACGCAGTATTTT | CASSFIGGSTDTQYF
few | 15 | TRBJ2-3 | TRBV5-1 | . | TGCGCCAGCCGTCGAGGTCCTACTAGCACAGATACGCAGTATTTT | CASRRGPTSTDTQYF
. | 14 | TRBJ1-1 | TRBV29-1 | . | TGCAGCGTCCGCGAGGGACACCGGAACACTGAAGCTTTCTTT | CSVREGHRNTEAFF
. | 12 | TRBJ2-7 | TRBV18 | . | TGTGCCAGCTCCCGCCAGGGGAGCGAGCAGTACTTC | CASSRQGSEQYF
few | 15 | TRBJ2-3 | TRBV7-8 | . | TGTGCCAGCAGCCCGTCTCTGACTAGCACAGATACGCAGTATTTT | CASSPSLTSTDTQYF
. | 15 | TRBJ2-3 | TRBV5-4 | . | TGTGCCAGCAGCTTGGTCGGAGCTAGCACAGATACGCAGTATTTT | CASSLVGASTDTQYF
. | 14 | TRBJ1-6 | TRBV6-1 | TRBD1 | TGTGCCAGCAGACGGGACAGGGGAAGTTCACCCCTCCACTTT | CASRRDRGSSPLHF
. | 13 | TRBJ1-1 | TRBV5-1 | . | TGCGCCAGCAGTCAGGCAATGAACACTGAAGCTTTCTTT | CASSQAMNTEAFF
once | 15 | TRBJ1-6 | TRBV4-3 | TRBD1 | TGCGCCAGCAGCCAAGGGACAGGGGGATTTGAAGCCCTCCACTTT | CASSQGTGGFEALHF
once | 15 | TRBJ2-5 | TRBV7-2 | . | TGTGCCAGCACACTGGGAGACAGGAGGACGGAGACCCAGTACTTC | CASTLGDRRTETQYF
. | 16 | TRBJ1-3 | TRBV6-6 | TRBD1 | TGTGCCAGCAGTATCAGACAGGGGGAGGTGAGAAACACCATATATTTT | CASSIRQGEVRNTIYF
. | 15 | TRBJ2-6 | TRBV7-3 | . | TGTGCCAGCAGCGAAGGGGTAACTGGGGCCAACGTCCTGACTTTC | CASSEGVTGANVLTF
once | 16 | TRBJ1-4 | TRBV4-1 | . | TGCGCCAGCAGCCGAACAGCGTTGGGGGGGAATGAAAAACTGTTTTTT | CASSRTALGGNEKLFF
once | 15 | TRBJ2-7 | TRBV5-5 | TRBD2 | TGTGCCAGCAGCACCCAGGGTAGCGGGGTTTACGAGCAGTACTTC | CASSTQGSGVYEQYF
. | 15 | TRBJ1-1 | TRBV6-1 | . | TGTGCCAGCAGTGAAGATGTGGCCCTCGACACTGAAGCTTTCTTT | CASSEDVALDTEAFF
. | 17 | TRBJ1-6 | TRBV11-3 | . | TGTGCCAGCAGCCGGCGGACAGCAGTTCTCCAATGGTCACCCCTCCACTTT | CASSRRTAVLQWSPLHF
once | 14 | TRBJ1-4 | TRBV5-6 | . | TGTGCCAGCAGCTTCGGCCAGGGAAATGAAAAACTGTTTTTT | CASSFGQGNEKLFF
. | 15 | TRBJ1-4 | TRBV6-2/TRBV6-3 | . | TGTGCCAGCAGTCCGACAGGTCCAACTAATGAAAAACTGTTTTTT | CASSPTGPTNEKLFF
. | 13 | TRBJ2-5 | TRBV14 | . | TGTGCCAGCAGCCAAGGACCTGAGGCGACCCAGTACTTC | CASSQGPEATQYF
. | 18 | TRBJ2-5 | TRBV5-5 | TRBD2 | TGTGCCAGCAGCTTGGATCGACTAGCGGGCGCGTACCAAGAGACCCAGTACTTC | CASSLDRLAGAYQETQYF
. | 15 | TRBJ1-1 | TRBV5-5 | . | TGTGCCAGCAGCTTTACGGGGACAATGGCCACTGAAGCTTTCTTT | CASSFTGTMATEAFF
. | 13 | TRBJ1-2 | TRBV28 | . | TGTGCCAGCAGTCCTCCTCCAGGGAAAGGCTACACCTTC | CASSPPPGKGYTF
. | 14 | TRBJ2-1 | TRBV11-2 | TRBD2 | TGTGCCAGCAGCCTTGGACTAGCGGGAGTTGAGCAGTTCTTC | CASSLGLAGVEQFF
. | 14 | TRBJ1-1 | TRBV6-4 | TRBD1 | TGTGCCAGCAGTGACCCGGGACAGGGGTTTAAAGCTTTCTTT | CASSDPGQGFKAFF
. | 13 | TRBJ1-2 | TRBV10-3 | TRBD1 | TGTGCCATCAGTCAACAGGGGGAGAATGGCTACACCTTC | CAISQQGENGYTF
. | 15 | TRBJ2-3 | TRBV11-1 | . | TGTGCCAGCAGCTTTAGTGGGAGTGCGACAGATACGCAGTATTTT | CASSFSGSATDTQYF
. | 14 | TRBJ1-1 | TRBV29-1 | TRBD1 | TGCAGCGTTGAAGATCTCAGGGGGCTCGGTGAAGCTTTCTTT | CSVEDLRGLGEAFF
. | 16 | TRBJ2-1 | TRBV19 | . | TGTGCCAGTAGTATGTTGGGTCTACAGGTCTACAATGAGCAGTTCTTC | CASSMLGLQVYNEQFF
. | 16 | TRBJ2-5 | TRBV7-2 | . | TGTGCCAGCAGCTGGTCCCTCGCGGGAAGCCGCGAGACCCAGTACTTC | CASSWSLAGSRETQYF
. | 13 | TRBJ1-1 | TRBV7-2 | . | TGTGCCAGCAGCCAAACAAGGGGGACTGAAGCTTTCTTT | CASSQTRGTEAFF
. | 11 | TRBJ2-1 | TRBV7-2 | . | TGTGCCAGCAGCCGAGCCAGGGTTTGGTTCTTC | CASSRARVWFF
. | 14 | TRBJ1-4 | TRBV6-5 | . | TGTGCCAGCAGTTACCGGGGGGCGGGTGAAAAACTGTTTTTT | CASSYRGAGEKLFF
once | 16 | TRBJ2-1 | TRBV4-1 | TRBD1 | TGCGCCAGCAGCCAAGTTGCAGATACAGGGGGCAATGAGCAGTTCTTC | CASSQVADTGGNEQFF
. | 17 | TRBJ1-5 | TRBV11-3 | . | TGTGCCAGCAGCTACCGGGAGGAACCTTATAGCAATCAGCCCCAGCATTTT | CASSYREEPYSNQPQHF
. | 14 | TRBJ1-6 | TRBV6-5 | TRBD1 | TGTGCCAGCAGCCCGGACAGGGACCTTTCACCCCTCCACTTT | CASSPDRDLSPLHF
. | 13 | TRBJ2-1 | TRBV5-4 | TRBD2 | TGTGCCAGCAGCCTAGGGACTAGTGATCTGAAGTTCTTC | CASSLGTSDLKFF
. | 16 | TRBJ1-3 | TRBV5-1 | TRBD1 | TGCGCCAGCAGCCCGAGCTCCGGGACAGGGGGAAACACCATATATTTT | CASSPSSGTGGNTIYF
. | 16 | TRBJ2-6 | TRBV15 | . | TGTGCCACCAGCAGAGATAGGGAGTCTGGGGCCAACGTCCTGACTTTC | CATSRDRESGANVLTF
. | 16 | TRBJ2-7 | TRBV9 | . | TGTGCCAGCAGCCCCCACCCCAGCGGGTATACCTACGAGCAGTACTTC | CASSPHPSGYTYEQYF
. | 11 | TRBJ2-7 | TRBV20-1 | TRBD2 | TGCAGTGTCCCTAGCGGCCGGGAGCAGTACTTC | CSVPSGREQYF
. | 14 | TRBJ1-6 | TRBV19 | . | TGTGCCAGTAGTAGGGGCAGTGTGGATTCACCCCTCCACTTT | CASSRGSVDSPLHF
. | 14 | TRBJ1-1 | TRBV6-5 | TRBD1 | TGTGCCAGCAGTTCTACAGGGGGCCCGGTTGAAGCTTTCTTT | CASSSTGGPVEAFF
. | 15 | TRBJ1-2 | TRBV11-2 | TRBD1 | TGTGCCAGTACTACCAGGCTAGGGGGCGTGGGGGGCTACACCTTC | CASTTRLGGVGGYTF
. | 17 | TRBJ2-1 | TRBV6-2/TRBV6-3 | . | TGTGCCAGCAGTTACCCCGCACAGGGCCAGTCCTACAATGAGCAGTTCTTC | CASSYPAQGQSYNEQFF
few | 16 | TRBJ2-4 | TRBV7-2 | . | TGTGCCAGCAGCCCAGCGAGGATTGGGGCCAAAAACATTCAGTACTTC | CASSPARIGAKNIQYF
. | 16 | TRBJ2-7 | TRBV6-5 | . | TGTGCCAGCAGTTACTCGATAGGGGGAAGGGCCTACGAGCAGTACTTC | CASSYSIGGRAYEQYF
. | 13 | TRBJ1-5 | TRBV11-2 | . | TGTGCCAGCAGCTTAGGGCGGGGTCAGCCCCAGCATTTT | CASSLGRGQPQHF
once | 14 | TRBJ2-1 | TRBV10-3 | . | TGTGCCATCAGTGAGGGAACTAGATTCCATGAGCAGTTCTTC | CAISEGTRFHEQFF
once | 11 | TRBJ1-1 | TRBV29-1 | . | TGCAGCGTTGAACAGGGTAGTGCAGCTTTCTTT | CSVEQGSAAFF
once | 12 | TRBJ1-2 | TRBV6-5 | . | TGTGCCAGCACCCGGGATAACTATGGCTACACCTTC | CASTRDNYGYTF
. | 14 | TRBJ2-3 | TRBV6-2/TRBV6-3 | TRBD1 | TGTGCCAGCAGTCCGGGACAGGACACAGATACGCAGTATTTT | CASSPGQDTDTQYF
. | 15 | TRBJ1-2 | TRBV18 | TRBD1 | TGTGCCAGCTCACCCTCGACAGGGATAGTGCATGGCTACACCTTC | CASSPSTGIVHGYTF
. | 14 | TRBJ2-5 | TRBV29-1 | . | TGCAGCGTTGAAGATCCAGGGGTTGGAGAGACCCAGTACTTC | CSVEDPGVGETQYF
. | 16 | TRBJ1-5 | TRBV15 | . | TGTGCCACCAGCAGAGATTGGCAGCGCAGCAATCAGCCCCAGCATTTT | CATSRDWQRSNQPQHF
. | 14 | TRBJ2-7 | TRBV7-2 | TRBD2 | TGTGCCAGCAGCTTAGTAGCGGGAGTTGAAGAGCAGTACTTC | CASSLVAGVEEQYF
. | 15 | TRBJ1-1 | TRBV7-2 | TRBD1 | TGTGCCAGCAGCCCCCGACAGGGTCTGAGCACTGAAGCTTTCTTT | CASSPRQGLSTEAFF
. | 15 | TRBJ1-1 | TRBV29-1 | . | TGCAGCGTTGGCCCTCGGACGGGAGGGAACACTGAAGCTTTCTTT | CSVGPRTGGNTEAFF
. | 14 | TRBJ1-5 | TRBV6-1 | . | TGTGCCAGCAGTGAAGGGCAGGTATATCAGCCCCAGCATTTT | CASSEGQVYQPQHF